The 13 T cell receptor beta chains below were found in one sample sequenced in a study of cytotoxic CD8 clonotypes in ibrutinib-treated CLL. Here immunoSEQ multiplex PCR was the method, and the copy in TCRdb shows in-frame clones only, minus some. The sample yields 200,000 to 250,000 clones, around 75% seen once. This sample comprised PBMCs, obtained after 12 months of ibrutinib treatment. The receptors derive from a human donor with chronic lymphocytic leukemia.

The chain has TRBV29-1 and TRBJ1-3; TRBD1 is a possible D gene (6 bases). Trimming removed 6 bases at V and 2 bases at J, with 8 bases between. Per germline, CDR1 SQVTM and CDR2 ANQGSEA. The CDR3 spans 12 residues. In DNA form, the CDR3 reads TGCAGCGTCGGGACACCTGGAAACACCATATATTTT. Protein sequence: CSVGTPGNTIYF.

The chain uses TRBV6-5 and TRBJ1-1; possibly TRBD1 for D (5 bases). Per germline, CDR1 MNHEY and CDR2 SVGAGI. V lost 2 bases to trimming and J lost 3 bases, with 16 bases between them. CDR3 size: 16 residues. CDR3: CASSYRRGQGYTEAFF. The CDR3 DNA reads TGTGCCAGCAGTTACCGCCGGGGCCAGGGATACACTGAAGCTTTCTTT.

This rearrangement joins TRBV18 to TRBJ1-1; 9 nucleotides match TRBD1. Trimming at V came to 5 bases and at J to 1 base, leaving 2 bases not matched to a gene. CDR1 and CDR2 from the germline V gene are KGHSH and LQKENI. The CDR3 is made up of 14 amino acids. The CDR3 DNA sequence: TGTGCCAGCTCATCGGGACAGGGGAACACTGAAGCTTTCTTT. Protein product: CASSSGQGNTEAFF.

The V and J genes are TRBV7-2 and TRBJ2-1; 11 nucleotides line up with TRBD2. Germline V lookup: CDR1 SGHTA, CDR2 FQGNSA. J was trimmed by 7 bases and V by 1 base; bases with no gene match: 6. The CDR3 consists of 16 residues. The CDR3 region is CASSLEASGRRNEQFF. In DNA form, the CDR3 reads TGTGCCAGCAGCTTAGAGGCTAGCGGGAGGAGGAATGAGCAGTTCTTC.

The rearrangement uses TRBV10-3 and TRBJ2-1; 8 bases fit TRBD1. This CDR3 contains 15 residues. Germline CDR1 and CDR2: ENHRY and SYGVKD. V lost 5 bases, J lost 4 bases, and 7 bases stayed unmatched. The CDR3 bases are TGTGCCATCAGTAAAGACAGGGGACCATACAATGAGCAGTTCTTC. As protein: CAISKDRGPYNEQFF.

There are a few counts of this clone. The chain joins TRBV19 to TRBJ1-5; D remains unclear. The CDR3 consists of 13 residues. Germline loops: CDR1 LNHDA, CDR2 SQIVND (reference sequence). The V end was cut by 0 bases, the J end by 6 bases, with 6 bases between. For the CDR3, the DNA is TGTGCCAGTAGTATAGAGTCGGTTCAGCCCCAGCATTTT. The encoded protein is CASSIESVQPQHF.

The chain combines TRBV28 with TRBJ2-2, with D perhaps TRBD2 (5 bases). The germline V and J ends were trimmed by 3 bases and 4 bases, with 15 bases remaining between them. The CDR3 covers 16 residues. Germline V gene sequence: CDR1 MDHEN, CDR2 SYDVKM. CDR3: CASSLLHTTTTGELFF. In DNA, the CDR3 is TGTGCCAGCAGTTTGTTGCACACGACTACCACCGGGGAGCTGTTTTTT.

The chain links TRBV13 to TRBJ1-5; D may be TRBD1 (6 bases). V was trimmed by 5 bases and J by 4 bases, leaving 15 bases between them. This CDR3 contains 15 residues. Germline assignment: CDR1 PRHDT and CDR2 FYEKMQ (reference sequence). For the CDR3, the DNA is TGTGCCAGCAGCCCTAACAGGGAACCGAATCAGCCCCAGCATTTT. Protein: CASSPNREPNQPQHF. Using reference TRBV13 and TRBJ1-5 for the parts outside the CDR3, the full variable domain is AAGVIQSPRHLIKEKRETATLKCYPIPRHDTVYWYQQGPGQDPQFLISFYEKMQSDKGSIPDRFSAQQFSDYHSELNMSSLELGDSALYFCASSPNREPNQPQHFGDGTRLSIL.

The J gene is TRBJ2-2, the V gene TRBV14; no definite D call. V lost 1 base to trimming and J lost 1 base, with 7 bases between them. From germline, CDR1 is SGHDN and CDR2 FVKESK. The CDR3 extends over 15 amino acids. As DNA, the CDR3 is TGTGCCAGCAGCCAAGTCGCAGGGAACACCGGGGAGCTGTTTTTT. Its translation: CASSQVAGNTGELFF.

The J gene is TRBJ2-3, the V gene TRBV11-1; perhaps TRBD2 as D (6 bases). The germline V gene has CDR1 SGHAT and CDR2 FQDESV (reference sequence). V shed 3 bases and J shed 2 bases, with 9 bases lying between them. This CDR3 has 14 residues. As DNA, the CDR3 is TGTGCCAGCAGCTTCTGGGGGGACACAGATACGCAGTATTTT. This sequence encodes CASSFWGDTDTQYF.

The chain recombines TRBV27 with TRBJ2-7; 7 bases match TRBD1. This CDR3 is 15 amino acids long. The V gene end was trimmed by 5 bases and the J gene end by 6 bases; junction bases not matched to a gene: 13. Germline V gene data show CDR1 as MNHEY and CDR2 as SMNVEV (reference sequence). This chain's CDR3 is CASSPLLGGEGEQYF. In nucleotides, the CDR3 is TGTGCCAGCAGTCCCCTCTTAGGGGGCGAAGGCGAGCAGTACTTC.

This clone was recorded only once. The rearrangement uses TRBV30 and TRBJ2-4; weak D call: TRBD2 (5 bases). This CDR3 is 15 amino acids long. Germline loops: CDR1 GTSNPN, CDR2 SVGIG (reference sequence). Trimming shortened V by 0 bases and J by 6 bases, and 15 bases separated the two germline ends. The CDR3 is CAWSVSDFVRNIQYF. As DNA, the CDR3 is TGTGCCTGGAGTGTATCGGACTTCGTACGAAACATTCAGTACTTC. The entire variable domain, with the rest obtained from reference TRBV30 and TRBJ2-4, is as follows: SQTIHQWPATLVQPVGSPLSLECTVEGTSNPNLYWYRQAAGRGLQLLFYSVGIGQISSEVPQNLSASRPQDRQFILSSKKLLLSDSGFYLCAWSVSDFVRNIQYFGAGTRLSVL.

V gene TRBV29-1 combines with J gene TRBJ1-4, with no clear D. The CDR3 consists of 11 residues. Trimming took 4 bases from V and 5 from J, leaving 5 bases between them. Germline CDR1 SQVTM, CDR2 ANQGSEA. DNA of the CDR3: TGCAGCGTTGTGGAAAATGAAAAACTGTTTTTT. This encodes CSVVENEKLFF.